The 14 T cell receptor beta chains listed next were all sequenced from one sample in a study of patients and donors after allogeneic stem cell transplantation. TCRdb passed the RT-PCR reads through MiXCR, listing each CDR3 protein once. The table shows about 960,000 distinct CDR3 sequences, with roughly 18% occurring only once. The material sequenced was blood, either unsorted or a sorted T cell fraction (not recorded which). These receptor sequences come from a human donor who was either an allogeneic HSCT recipient or a stem cell or donor lymphocyte infusion donor (not recorded which). It is not recorded whose cells these are; they may come from a transplant donor.

As regards this clonotype: Since a much larger clone is just one base distant, this may be a read error. V and J are TRBV20-1 and TRBJ2-3; the match to TRBD2 covers 8 bases. Trimming took 5 bases from V and 1 from J; bases not matched to a gene: 5. The germline V gene encodes CDR1 DFQATT and CDR2 SNEGSKA (reference sequence). This CDR3 has 14 amino acids. The CDR3 is CSADTAGGTDTQYF. CDR3 coding DNA: TGCAGTGCTGATACAGCGGGGGGCACAGATACGCAGTATTTT.

This clonotype was found many times. V usage is TRBV29-1 and J usage is TRBJ2-7; 7 bases agree with TRBD1. The V gene's germline CDR1 is SQVTM and CDR2 ANQGSEA. With 5 bases clipped from V and 6 bases from J, the junction kept 10 bases outside the gene matches. There are 13 residues in the CDR3. The CDR3 here is CSVSQATGLEQYF. The CDR3 nucleotides are TGCAGCGTTTCTCAGGCGACAGGGCTCGAGCAGTACTTC.

The V gene is TRBV7-2, the J gene TRBJ2-4; no reliable D call. There are 15 residues in the CDR3. The germline V and J ends were trimmed by 2 bases and 3 bases, with 11 bases remaining between them. CDR1 is SGHTA and CDR2 is FQGNSA in the germline V gene. CDR3 nucleotide sequence: TGTGCCAGCAGCTTAACATCGCCGGGCAAAAACATTCAGTACTTC. Encoded protein: CASSLTSPGKNIQYF.

CDR3 coding DNA: TGTGCCAGCAGGGTCTCCCAGGGGGAGAACAATGAGCAGTTCTTC. This gives the protein CASRVSQGENNEQFF. This chain joins TRBV6-1 and TRBJ2-1; 7 positions agree with TRBD1. CDR3 length: 15 amino acids. Looked up from germline, CDR1 is MNHNS and CDR2 is SASEGT. The J segment lost 5 bases and the V segment lost 6 bases, leaving 10 bases of the junction unmatched.

This clonotype was counted a few times. V and J are TRBV4-3 and TRBJ2-1; no clear D. V lost 0 bases and J 6 bases, leaving 12 bases between the germline ends. CDR1 is LGHNA and CDR2 is YSLEER in the germline V gene. The CDR3 runs 15 residues. CDR3 loop: CASSQDANLGNEQFF. CDR3 coding DNA: TGCGCCAGCAGCCAAGATGCGAATCTTGGCAATGAGCAGTTCTTC.

This clonotype came up a few times. The chain has TRBV28 and TRBJ1-2, with a possible D match to TRBD1 (6 bases). V shed 3 bases and J shed 2 bases, with 16 bases lying between them. The CDR3 runs 16 residues. The germline gives CDR1 MDHEN, CDR2 SYDVKM. CDR3 bases: TGTGCCAGCAGTTTCGCAGGGGCAGGAAAGAACTATGGCTACACCTTC. It specifies CASSFAGAGKNYGYTF.

J is TRBJ2-1 and V is TRBV7-9; tentatively, D is TRBD1 or TRBD2 (5 bases each). Trimming stripped 6 bases from V and 1 base from J, with 13 bases between. Germline assignment: CDR1 SEHNR and CDR2 FQNEAQ (reference sequence). CDR3 length: 15 amino acids. CDR3 coding DNA: TGTGCCAGCAGTGATTTTGGGGGATCCTACAATGAGCAGTTCTTC. Translated, it gives CASSDFGGSYNEQFF.

This clonotype was recorded many times. The chain uses TRBV5-1 and TRBJ2-7; a possible D gene is TRBD1 (6 bases). The CDR3 extends over 15 amino acids. CDR1 SGHRS and CDR2 YFSETQ come from the germline V gene. V lost 1 base, J lost 0 bases, and 11 bases lay in between. DNA of the CDR3: TGCGCCAGCAGCTTGACTCAGGGGAGCTCCTACGAGCAGTACTTC. Translation gives CASSLTQGSSYEQYF.

This clonotype was seen only a few times. The chain employs TRBV5-1 and TRBJ1-5; 7 nucleotides match TRBD1. The J segment lost 0 bases and the V segment lost 1 base, leaving 4 bases of the junction unmatched. This CDR3 comprises 16 residues. Germline values: CDR1 SGHRS, CDR2 YFSETQ. Here the CDR3 DNA reads TGCGCCAGCAGCTTGATGGGGACAGATAGCAATCAGCCCCAGCATTTT. Translation: CASSLMGTDSNQPQHF.

This clonotype was detected a few times. The chain recombines TRBV12-3 or TRBV12-4 with TRBJ2-1; D is possibly TRBD1 or TRBD2 (5 bases each). CDR3 length equals 12 residues. V was clipped by 6 bases and J by 15 bases, with 18 bases between them. The CDR3 DNA sequence: TGTGCCAGCAGAGGGACCCCGCTCACTCTGTTCTTC. This codes for CASRGTPLTLFF.

In this sample, this clonotype turned up a few times. The chain couples TRBV24-1 to TRBJ2-2; 10 bases line up with TRBD1. With V trimmed by 6 bases and J by 7 bases, 10 bases remained unmatched. Germline loops: CDR1 KGHDR, CDR2 SFDVKD. The CDR3 has 16 amino acids. The CDR3 spells CATSLNRDRGNGELFF. CDR3 nucleotides: TGTGCCACCAGTCTCAATCGGGACAGGGGAAACGGGGAGCTGTTTTTT.

The rearrangement uses TRBV3-1 and TRBJ2-5; TRBD2 matches at 9 bases. The V gene's germline CDR1 is LGHDT and CDR2 YNNKEL (reference sequence). The junction had 15 bases not matched to a gene; V was cut back by 8 bases and J by 5 bases. This CDR3 region has 16 residues. Here the CDR3 DNA reads TGTGCCAGCCGTATCGGGCGGGAGGGCCAGTACGAGACCCAGTACTTC. It specifies CASRIGREGQYETQYF.

The chain couples TRBV11-2 to TRBJ2-1; D not certain. V was cut by 5 bases and J by 8 bases, with 13 bases left in between. The CDR3 covers 13 residues. From germline, CDR1 is SGHAT and CDR2 FQNNGV. The CDR3 DNA is TGTGCCAGCAGCCCCCCGAACGGGTATGAGCAGTTCTTC. Translated: CASSPPNGYEQFF.

A few counts support this clonotype. The chain employs TRBV6-5 and TRBJ1-6; no firm D call. The length of the CDR3 is 16 residues. Germline CDR1 MNHEY, CDR2 SVGAGI. Trimming shortened V by 0 bases and J by 4 bases, and 10 bases separated the two germline ends. The CDR3 here is CASSYSTQVYNSPLHF. Written as DNA, the CDR3 is TGTGCCAGCAGTTACTCGACGCAGGTTTATAATTCACCCCTCCACTTT.